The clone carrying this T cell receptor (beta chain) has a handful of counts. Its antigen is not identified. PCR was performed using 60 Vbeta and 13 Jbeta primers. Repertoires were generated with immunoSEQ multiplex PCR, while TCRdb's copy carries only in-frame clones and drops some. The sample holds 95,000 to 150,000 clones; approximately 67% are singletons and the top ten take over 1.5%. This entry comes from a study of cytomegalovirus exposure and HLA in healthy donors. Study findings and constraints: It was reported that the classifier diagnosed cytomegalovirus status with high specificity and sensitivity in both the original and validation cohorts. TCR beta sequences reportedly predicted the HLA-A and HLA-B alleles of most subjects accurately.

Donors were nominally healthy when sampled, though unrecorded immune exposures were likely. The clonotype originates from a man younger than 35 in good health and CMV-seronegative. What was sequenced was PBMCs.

The CDR3 loop is CASSEGDFYEQYF. The CDR3 DNA reads TGTGCCAGCAGTGAGGGGGACTTCTACGAGCAGTACTTC. The chain has TRBV25-1 and TRBJ2-7; possibly TRBD2 for D (6 bases). CDR1 and CDR2 (germline): MGHDK, SYGVNS. V dropped 3 bases and J dropped 3 bases, with 9 bases sitting between them. The CDR3 covers 13 residues.